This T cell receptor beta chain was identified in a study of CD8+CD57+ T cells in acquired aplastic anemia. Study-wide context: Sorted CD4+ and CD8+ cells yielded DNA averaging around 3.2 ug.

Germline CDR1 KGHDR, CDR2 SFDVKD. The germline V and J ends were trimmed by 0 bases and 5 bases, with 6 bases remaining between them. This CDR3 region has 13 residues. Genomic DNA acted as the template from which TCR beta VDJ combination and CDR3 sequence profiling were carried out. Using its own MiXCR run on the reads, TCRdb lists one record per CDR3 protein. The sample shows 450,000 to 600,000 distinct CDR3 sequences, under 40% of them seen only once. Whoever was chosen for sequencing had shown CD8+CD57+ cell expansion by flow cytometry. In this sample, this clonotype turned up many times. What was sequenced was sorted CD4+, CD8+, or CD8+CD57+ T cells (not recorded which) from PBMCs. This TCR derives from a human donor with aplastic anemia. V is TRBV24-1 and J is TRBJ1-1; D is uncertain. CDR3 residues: CATSDLRGTEAFF. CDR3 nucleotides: TGTGCCACCAGTGATTTGAGAGGTACTGAAGCTTTCTTT.